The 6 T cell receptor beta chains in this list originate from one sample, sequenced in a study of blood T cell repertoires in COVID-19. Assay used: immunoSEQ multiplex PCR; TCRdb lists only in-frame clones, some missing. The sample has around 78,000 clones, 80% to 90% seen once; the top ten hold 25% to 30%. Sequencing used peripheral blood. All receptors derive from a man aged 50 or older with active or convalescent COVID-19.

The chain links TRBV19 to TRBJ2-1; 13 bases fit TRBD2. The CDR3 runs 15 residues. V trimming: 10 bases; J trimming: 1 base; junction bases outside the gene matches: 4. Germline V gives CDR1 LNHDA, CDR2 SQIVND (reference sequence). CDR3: CATGTSGVSYNEQFF. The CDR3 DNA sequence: TGTGCCACCGGGACTAGCGGGGTTTCCTACAATGAGCAGTTCTTC.

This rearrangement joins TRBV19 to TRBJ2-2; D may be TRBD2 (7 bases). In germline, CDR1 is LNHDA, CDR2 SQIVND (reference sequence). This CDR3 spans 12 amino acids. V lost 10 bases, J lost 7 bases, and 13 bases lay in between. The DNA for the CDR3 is TGTGCCACAAGGGGGGGGCTCGGGGAGCTGTTTTTT. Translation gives CATRGGLGELFF.

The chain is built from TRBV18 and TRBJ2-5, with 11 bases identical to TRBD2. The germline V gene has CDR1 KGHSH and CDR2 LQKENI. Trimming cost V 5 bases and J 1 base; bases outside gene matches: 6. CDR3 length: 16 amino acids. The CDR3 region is CASSTRGTSGQETQYF. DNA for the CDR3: TGTGCCAGCTCAACAAGGGGGACTAGCGGCCAAGAGACCCAGTACTTC.

The CDR3 protein is CASGGGARVAQYF. As DNA, the CDR3 is TGTGCCAGCGGCGGGGGGGCCAGGGTGGCCCAGTACTTC. J is TRBJ2-5 and V is TRBV7-2, with 9 bases identical to TRBD2. The CDR3 sequence is 13 residues long. With V trimmed by 8 bases and J by 9 bases, 10 bases remained unmatched. Germline CDR1 SGHTA, CDR2 FQGNSA.

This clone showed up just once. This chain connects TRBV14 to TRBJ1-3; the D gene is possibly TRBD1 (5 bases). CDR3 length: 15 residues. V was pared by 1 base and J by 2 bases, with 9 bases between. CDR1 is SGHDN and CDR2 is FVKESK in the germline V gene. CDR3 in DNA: TGTGCCAGCAGCCAAGGGCAGGGTACTGGAAACACCATATATTTT. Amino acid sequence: CASSQGQGTGNTIYF.

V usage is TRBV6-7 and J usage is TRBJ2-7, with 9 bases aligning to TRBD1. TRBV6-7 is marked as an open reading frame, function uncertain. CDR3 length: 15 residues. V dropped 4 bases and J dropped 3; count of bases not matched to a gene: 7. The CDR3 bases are TGTGCCAGCAGTTCCGACAGGGGGGAGGGCTACGAGCAGTACTTC. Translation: CASSSDRGEGYEQYF.